The 20 T cell receptor beta chains below come from one sample, sequenced in a study of shared clonotypes between healthy human individuals. TCRdb's copy holds only in-frame clones and misses some; the assay was immunoSEQ multiplex PCR. The table has more than 1.2 million clones, about 98.5% seen once. Sequencing input: naive CD4+ T cells sorted from blood. Subset noted: CD45RA+ positively selected. Receptors were obtained from a man aged 25-45 years in good health.

Regarding this clone: Additional DNA sequences in this sample encode the identical CDR3. J is TRBJ1-5 and V is TRBV18; TRBD1 might be the D (5 bases). The V end was cut by 3 bases, the J end by 1 base, with 10 bases between. CDR1 is KGHSH, CDR2 LQKENI, per germline. The CDR3 is 15 amino acids. The CDR3 region is CASSPGQGSNQPQHF. The CDR3 DNA follows: TGTGCCAGCTCACCGGGGCAAGGCAGCAATCAGCCCCAGCATTTT. The variable domain in full, completed from reference TRBV18 and TRBJ1-5, reads NAGVMQNPRHLVRRRGQEARLRCSPMKGHSHVYWYRQLPEEGLKFMVYLQKENIIDESGMPKERFSAEFPKEGPSILRIQQVVRGDSAAYFCASSPGQGSNQPQHFGDGTRLSIL.

The chain couples TRBV28 to TRBJ1-1; D might be TRBD1 (5 bases). The V end was cut by 6 bases, the J end by 0 bases, with 14 bases between. Germline-derived CDR1 and CDR2 are MDHEN and SYDVKM. The CDR3 sequence is 15 residues long. The CDR3 sequence: CASSLTDSMNTEAFF. CDR3 sequence (DNA): TGTGCCAGCAGCCTCACTGACAGTATGAACACTGAAGCTTTCTTT.

The rearrangement links TRBV28 to TRBJ2-7, with 8 bases aligning to TRBD2. Germline values: CDR1 MDHEN, CDR2 SYDVKM. J was trimmed by 1 base and V by 4 bases; bases with no gene match: 9. The CDR3 runs to 16 residues. The CDR3 region is CASSSMAGGVSYEQYF. DNA of the CDR3: TGTGCCAGCAGTTCCATGGCGGGAGGAGTATCCTACGAGCAGTACTTC. Full variable domain (outside the CDR3, taken from reference TRBV28 and TRBJ2-7): DVKVTQSSRYLVKRTGEKVFLECVQDMDHENMFWYRQDPGLGLRLIYFSYDVKMKEKGDIPEGYSVSREKKERFSLILESASTNQTSMYLCASSSMAGGVSYEQYFGPGTRLTVT.

This chain joins TRBV7-2 and TRBJ1-3; D remains ambiguous. CDR3 length equals 13 residues. Trimming shortened V by 5 bases and J by 4 bases, and 9 bases separated the two germline ends. Germline V gene data show CDR1 as SGHTA and CDR2 as FQGNSA. The CDR3: CASSEVTGNTIYF. CDR3 nucleotides: TGTGCCAGCAGCGAAGTCACGGGAAACACCATATATTTT.

The chain joins TRBV5-4 to TRBJ2-1; TRBD2 aligns across 8 bases. Germline-derived CDR1 and CDR2 are SGHNT and YYREEE (reference sequence). The CDR3 consists of 20 residues. With 4 bases clipped from V and 0 bases from J, the junction kept 18 bases outside the gene matches. CDR3 protein: CASSKDFTSGHASSYNEQFF. CDR3 nucleotide sequence: TGTGCCAGCAGCAAGGACTTCACTAGCGGCCATGCGAGCTCCTACAATGAGCAGTTCTTC.

V and J are TRBV7-8 and TRBJ2-3; a weak D match, TRBD2 (6 bases). Germline values: CDR1 SGHVS, CDR2 FQNEAQ. Deletions cut 5 bases from V and 2 bases from J, with 14 bases between. This CDR3 region has 15 residues. CDR3 bases: TGTGCCAGCAGCCCCACGGGGCGGGACACAGATACGCAGTATTTT. Translating it yields CASSPTGRDTDTQYF. Looking up the rest from reference TRBV7-8 and TRBJ2-3 gives the full variable domain: GAGVSQSPRYKVAKRGQDVALRCDPISGHVSLFWYQQALGQGPEFLTYFQNEAQLDKSGLPSDRFFAERPEGSVSTLKIQRTQQEDSAVYLCASSPTGRDTDTQYFGPGTRLTVL.

The chain combines TRBV30 with TRBJ2-7; tentatively, D is TRBD2 (5 bases). The V end was cut by 0 bases, the J end by 5 bases, with 8 bases between. CDR1 is GTSNPN, CDR2 SVGIG, per germline (reference sequence). This CDR3 region has 12 residues. Here the CDR3 DNA reads TGTGCCTGGAGTGTAAATAGCGACGAGCAGTACTTC. This translates into CAWSVNSDEQYF.

The chain employs TRBV27 and TRBJ1-5, with TRBD1 matching over 10 bases. The CDR3 covers 14 residues. Germline trimming cut 6 bases from V and 3 bases from J; bases unmatched to any gene: 2. CDR1 and CDR2 from the germline V gene are MNHEY and SMNVEV (reference sequence). CDR3 protein: CASRGQGINQPQHF. The CDR3 nucleotides read TGTGCCAGCAGGGGACAGGGGATCAATCAGCCCCAGCATTTT.

This clone has just one count. CDR3 residues: CARSWGLLWGAHESNTEAFF. The CDR3 DNA follows: TGTGCCAGAAGCTGGGGCCTCCTCTGGGGGGCGCACGAATCTAACACTGAAGCTTTCTTT. V is TRBV5-3 and J is TRBJ1-1; TRBD1 might be the D (6 bases). TRBV5-3 is noted as an ORF with a role that remains uncertain. CDR3 size: 20 residues. Trimming took off 3 bases at V and 2 bases at J, with 29 bases between the two ends.

The chain uses TRBV7-9 and TRBJ2-7, with 12 bases lining up with TRBD2. The CDR3 has 14 amino acids. Germline values: CDR1 SEHNR, CDR2 FQNEAQ (reference sequence). With V trimmed by 5 bases and J by 10 bases, 9 bases remained unmatched. In nucleotides, the CDR3 is TGTGCCAGCAGCCCGGGGCTAGCGGGAGGGCCACAGTACTTC. Translating it yields CASSPGLAGGPQYF.

V and J are TRBV6-1 and TRBJ2-7, with TRBD1 matching 9 bases. Trimming at V came to 6 bases and at J to 2 bases, leaving 5 bases not matched to a gene. Germline CDR1 is MNHNS and CDR2 is SASEGT. The CDR3 consists of 14 residues. CDR3 coding DNA: TGTGCCAGCAGGAGGACAGGGGTTACCTACGAGCAGTACTTC. Translating gives CASRRTGVTYEQYF.

The chain uses TRBV27 and TRBJ1-3; unclear D gene. The CDR3 sequence is 17 residues long. Germline lookup yields CDR1 MNHEY and CDR2 SMNVEV (reference sequence). The V gene lost 5 bases and the J gene lost 0 bases, with 17 bases spanning the gap. The CDR3 DNA reads as TGTGCCAGCAGTCCCATGCCGCCCGGAGGCTCTGGAAACACCATATATTTT. Translation: CASSPMPPGGSGNTIYF.

The chain uses TRBV11-2 and TRBJ1-1; no definite D call. Germline V gives CDR1 SGHAT, CDR2 FQNNGV. V lost 4 bases and J lost 0, with 9 bases in between. The CDR3 sequence is 14 residues long. The CDR3 here is CASSSPPLNTEAFF. As DNA, the CDR3 is TGTGCCAGCAGCTCTCCCCCGCTGAACACTGAAGCTTTCTTT.

This rearrangement joins TRBV5-6 to TRBJ2-5, with TRBD2 as a possible D gene (6 bases). With 4 bases removed from V and 10 bases from J, the gap between germline ends came to 20 bases. Germline CDR1 reads SGHDT; CDR2 reads YYEEEE. The CDR3 is 14 residues long. CDR3: CASSLYPGTFNQYF. CDR3 DNA: TGTGCCAGCAGCCTTTACCCCGGGACTTTTAACCAGTACTTC.

The gene calls are TRBV23-1 and TRBJ1-5; the D is unclear. TRBV23-1 is flagged as an ORF with uncertain function. V lost 3 bases, J lost 6 bases, and 6 bases lay in between. The CDR3 length is 12 residues. The CDR3: CASSHAAQPQHF. Here the CDR3 DNA reads TGCGCCAGCAGTCATGCTGCTCAGCCCCAGCATTTT.

The chain uses TRBV7-2 and TRBJ1-5; D uncertain. V shed 5 bases and J shed 4 bases, with 15 bases lying between them. CDR1 is SGHTA, CDR2 FQGNSA, per germline. This CDR3 has 15 amino acids. CDR3: CASSPIPGNNQPQHF. In DNA form, the CDR3 reads TGTGCCAGCAGCCCAATACCGGGAAATAATCAGCCCCAGCATTTT.

V and J are TRBV7-6 and TRBJ2-1; D ambiguous. This CDR3 has 13 amino acids. V lost 2 bases to trimming and J lost 6 bases, with 8 bases between them. CDR1 is SGHVS, CDR2 FNYEAQ, per germline. The CDR3 spells CASSLFASNEQFF. CDR3 sequence (DNA): TGTGCCAGCAGCTTATTCGCGAGCAATGAGCAGTTCTTC.

This chain uses TRBV11-2 with TRBJ1-2; maybe TRBD1 (6 bases). Germline lookup yields CDR1 SGHAT and CDR2 FQNNGV. V lost 5 bases and J lost 4, with 17 bases in between. This CDR3 region has 15 residues. The CDR3 region is CASSPGTGMSYGYTF. For the CDR3, the DNA is TGTGCCAGCAGCCCCGGCACAGGGATGTCCTATGGCTACACCTTC.

The chain is built from TRBV7-9 and TRBJ2-6; perhaps TRBD2 as D (5 bases). From germline, CDR1 is SEHNR and CDR2 FQNEAQ (reference sequence). Trimming cost V 5 bases and J 2 bases, with 13 bases left between them. The CDR3 spans 16 residues. CDR3: CASSRRGVAGANVLTF. The DNA of the CDR3 is TGTGCCAGCAGCCGCCGGGGAGTGGCTGGGGCCAACGTCCTGACTTTC.

This chain links TRBV11-2 with TRBJ2-1; D gene unclear. The ends were cut back, 2 bases at V and 3 bases at J, with 11 bases in the middle. CDR1 and CDR2 (germline): SGHAT, FQNNGV. This CDR3 has 15 amino acids. CDR3: CASSLLGASYNEQFF. In DNA, the CDR3 is TGTGCCAGCAGCTTATTGGGCGCGAGCTACAATGAGCAGTTCTTC.